A selection of T cell receptor beta chains follows, all from one sample in a study of cytomegalovirus exposure and HLA in healthy donors. Method: immunoSEQ multiplex PCR; TCRdb's copy keeps in-frame clones and lacks some. In the table there are 300,000 or so clones, approximately 86% of which are singletons. Material: PBMCs. The receptors here all came from a man aged 30 to 45 in good health and CMV-seronegative. CDR3s include the opening cysteine and the closing phenylalanine or tryptophan. D genes are given only for firm matches. Some rows have no size entry. The others give once, few or many, or a class for an expanded clone.

CASSRDRGGSQPQHF	NA	TRBV7-2	TRBJ1-5	TRBD1
CASSSTSGTGTFTGELFF	NA	TRBV5-1	TRBJ2-2	TRBD1
CASSSGPMYTEAFF	NA	TRBV19	TRBJ1-1	NA
CASSSPRGQRAQETQYF	NA	TRBV5-1	TRBJ2-5	NA
CASSRDRDEKLFF	NA	TRBV18	TRBJ1-4	TRBD1
CASSLEAGRSQPQHF	few	TRBV7-2	TRBJ1-5	NA
CASSLPVADTEAFF	NA	TRBV5-5	TRBJ1-1	NA
CASSPRRDSPLHF	NA	TRBV7-9	TRBJ1-6	NA
CASSLEGGSQPQHF	NA	TRBV5-1	TRBJ1-5	TRBD1
CASSLAREGLFF	NA	TRBV13	TRBJ1-4	NA